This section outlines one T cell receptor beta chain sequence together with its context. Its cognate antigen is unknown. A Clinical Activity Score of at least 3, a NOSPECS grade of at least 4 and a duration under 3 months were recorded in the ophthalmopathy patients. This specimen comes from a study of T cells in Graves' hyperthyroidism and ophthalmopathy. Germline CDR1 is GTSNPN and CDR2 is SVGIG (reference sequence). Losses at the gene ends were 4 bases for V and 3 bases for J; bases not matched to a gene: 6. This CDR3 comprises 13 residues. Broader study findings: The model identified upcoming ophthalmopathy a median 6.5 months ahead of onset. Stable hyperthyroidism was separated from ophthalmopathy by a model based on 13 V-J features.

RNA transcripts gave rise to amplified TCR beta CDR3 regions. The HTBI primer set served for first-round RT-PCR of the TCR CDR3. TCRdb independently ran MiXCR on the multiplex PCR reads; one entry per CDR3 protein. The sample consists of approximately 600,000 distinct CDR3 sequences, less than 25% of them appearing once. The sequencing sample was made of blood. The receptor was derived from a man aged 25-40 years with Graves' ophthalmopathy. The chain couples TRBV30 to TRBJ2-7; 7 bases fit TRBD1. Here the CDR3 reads CAWTRDSYYEQYF. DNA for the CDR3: TGTGCCTGGACTCGGGACAGCTACTACGAGCAGTACTTC. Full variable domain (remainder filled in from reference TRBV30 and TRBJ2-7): SQTIHQWPATLVQPVGSPLSLECTVEGTSNPNLYWYRQAAGRGLQLLFYSVGIGQISSEVPQNLSASRPQDRQFILSSKKLLLSDSGFYLCAWTRDSYYEQYFGPGTRLTVT.